The 5 T cell receptor beta chains given below trace back to one sample, sequenced in a study of patients and donors after allogeneic stem cell transplantation (dated by TCRdb to the early 2020s). Libraries were prepared through RT-PCR. The reads were generated on a NextSeq 550. TCRdb reworked the public reads: Q25 trimming with fastp, MiXCR clone assembly, productive beta chains retained. Each entry merges the rows of one CDR3 protein and shows their most common DNA and genes. In all, the sample holds approximately 98,000 distinct CDR3 sequences, and over 30% of those were seen once. The ten largest clones take up 27% of the sample. Specimen: blood, either unsorted or a sorted T cell fraction (not recorded which). The receptors stem from a human donor who was either an allogeneic HSCT recipient or a stem cell or donor lymphocyte infusion donor (not recorded which). It is not recorded whose cells these are; they may come from a transplant donor.

In its sample, this clonotype was seen a few times. The rearrangement joins TRBV6-5 to TRBJ1-6, with 8 bases identical to TRBD1. Losses at the gene ends were 6 bases for V and 6 bases for J; bases not matched to a gene: 7. Germline V CDR1 and CDR2: MNHEY, SVGAGI. The CDR3 is 15 residues long. CDR3 nucleotide sequence: TGTGCCAGCAGCCGGACAGGGCTCCCTAATTCACCCCTCCACTTT. It is translated as CASSRTGLPNSPLHF.

The chain uses TRBV2 and TRBJ2-3; D possibly corresponds to TRBD2 (6 bases). Germline loops: CDR1 SNHLY, CDR2 FYNNEI. This CDR3 is 13 amino acids long. V lost 7 bases and J 2 bases, leaving 10 bases between the germline ends. In DNA, the CDR3 is TGTGCCAGCACCGGCGGGGACACAGATACGCAGTATTTT. It yields the protein CASTGGDTDTQYF.

This rearrangement joins TRBV24-1 to TRBJ1-1; D unresolved. This CDR3 region has 13 residues. Trimming removed 11 bases at V and 0 bases at J, with 12 bases between. Germline assignment: CDR1 KGHDR and CDR2 SFDVKD. The CDR3 sequence: CASRGSMNTEAFF. CDR3 in DNA: TGTGCCAGTCGGGGATCGATGAACACTGAAGCTTTCTTT.

This clonotype has a handful of counts. This chain links TRBV10-3 with TRBJ1-2; possible D gene TRBD1, 5 bases. The CDR3 contains 15 residues. The germline V gene encodes CDR1 ENHRY and CDR2 SYGVKD. The ends were cut back, 2 bases at V and 4 bases at J, with 14 bases in the middle. The CDR3 DNA reads TGTGCCATCAGTGAGAGGGACGGAGGCTTCTATGGCTACACCTTC. This translates into CAISERDGGFYGYTF.

This clonotype appeared a few times. The chain has TRBV4-3 and TRBJ1-1; weak D call: TRBD1 (5 bases). Trimming took off 1 base at V and 10 bases at J, with 19 bases between the two ends. There are 15 residues in the CDR3. The germline V gene has CDR1 LGHNA and CDR2 YSLEER. The CDR3 nucleotides are TGCGCCAGCAGCCAAGCCTCCAGGGCGGCCTGGGGAGCTTTCTTT. Protein sequence: CASSQASRAAWGAFF.